The 10 T cell receptor beta chains below all came from one sample that was sequenced in a study of early T cells in non-severe SARS-CoV-2 infection. TCRdb recomputed calls from the 5' RACE reads with MiXCR, one row per CDR3 protein. The table records about 90,000 distinct CDR3 sequences, less than 15% of them present only once. The sequencing used whole blood, collected at baseline. The receptor set was obtained from an adult who was a healthcare worker with PCR-confirmed SARS-CoV-2 infection or an uninfected control (not recorded which).

This clonotype was detected only a few times. This chain uses TRBV30 with TRBJ2-3, with 10 bases lining up with TRBD2. The CDR3 sequence is 17 residues long. From germline, CDR1 is GTSNPN and CDR2 SVGIG (reference sequence). The J segment lost 2 bases and the V segment lost 0 bases, leaving 8 bases of the junction unmatched. The CDR3, as DNA: TGTGCCTGGAGTGTTAGGAGGACTAGCGGATCCACAGATACGCAGTATTTT. This translates into CAWSVRRTSGSTDTQYF.

Ten or more counts support this clonotype. The chain carries TRBV6-5 and TRBJ1-5; 8 positions agree with TRBD1. The CDR3 has 17 amino acids. The V segment lost 0 bases and the J segment 5 bases; nucleotides outside the gene matches: 9. CDR1 is MNHEY, CDR2 SVGAGI, per germline. CDR3 nucleotide sequence: TGTGCCAGCAGTTACTCGTACCAGACAGGGGAAGATCAGCCCCAGCATTTT. Protein sequence: CASSYSYQTGEDQPQHF.

This clonotype was observed a few times. The chain joins TRBV19 to TRBJ2-1; 8 positions match TRBD2. This CDR3 has 12 residues. Per the germline V gene, CDR1 is LNHDA and CDR2 is SQIVND (reference sequence). After removal of 11 bases from V and 6 bases from J, the junction contained 6 bases not matched to a gene. CDR3 nucleotide sequence: TGTGCCGTCGGGGGGGGAGGCAATGAGCAGTTCTTC. It yields the protein CAVGGGGNEQFF.

This clonotype was seen a handful of times. V gene TRBV28 combines with J gene TRBJ2-4, with 7 bases fitting TRBD2. This CDR3 region has 14 residues. Germline V gene sequence: CDR1 MDHEN, CDR2 SYDVKM. After removal of 5 bases from V and 8 bases from J, the junction contained 9 bases not matched to a gene. Written as DNA, the CDR3 is TGTGCCAGCAGTCCTCGAGGGAGGGCGGACATTCAGTACTTC. It codes for CASSPRGRADIQYF.

This clonotype was found a few times. J is TRBJ2-1 and V is TRBV5-1; 12 nucleotides match TRBD2. Germline V gives CDR1 SGHRS, CDR2 YFSETQ. V lost 4 bases, J lost 7 bases, and 12 bases stayed unmatched. CDR3 length equals 17 residues. The CDR3 protein is CASSASLTSGRGNEQFF. The CDR3 coding sequence is TGCGCCAGCAGCGCCTCCCTGACTAGCGGGAGAGGAAATGAGCAGTTCTTC. The variable domain in full, completed from reference TRBV5-1 and TRBJ2-1, reads KAGVTQTPRYLIKTRGQQVTLSCSPISGHRSVSWYQQTPGQGLQFLFEYFSETQRNKGNFPGRFSGRQFSNSRSEMNVSTLELGDSALYLCASSASLTSGRGNEQFFGPGTRLTVL.

A few counts support this clonotype. This rearrangement joins TRBV2 to TRBJ2-7; perhaps TRBD1 as D (5 bases). Germline CDR1 and CDR2: SNHLY and FYNNEI. This CDR3 spans 13 amino acids. Trimming cost V 6 bases and J 7 bases, with 16 bases left between them. CDR3 sequence reads: CASRGPSRSEQYF. The CDR3 bases are TGTGCCAGCAGGGGGCCCTCTCGAAGTGAGCAGTACTTC.

This clonotype has more than one count but fewer than ten. The CDR3 spells CASHRGASEPYEQYF. In DNA form, the CDR3 reads TGCGCCAGCCACCGAGGGGCTAGCGAGCCCTACGAGCAGTACTTC. The chain has TRBV5-1 and TRBJ2-7; D possibly corresponds to TRBD2 (6 bases). The CDR3 covers 15 residues. V was clipped by 7 bases and J by 2 bases, with 19 bases between them. Germline CDR1 and CDR2: SGHRS and YFSETQ. Based on the CDR3 plus reference TRBV5-1 and TRBJ2-7, the full variable domain is KAGVTQTPRYLIKTRGQQVTLSCSPISGHRSVSWYQQTPGQGLQFLFEYFSETQRNKGNFPGRFSGRQFSNSRSEMNVSTLELGDSALYLCASHRGASEPYEQYFGPGTRLTVT.

The chain employs TRBV11-2 and TRBJ2-6; no reliable D call. Between the trimmed V and J ends, which lost 5 bases and 7 bases, there was a span of 9 bases. The CDR3 contains 13 residues. CDR1 SGHAT and CDR2 FQNNGV come from the germline V gene. CDR3 DNA sequence: TGTGCCAGCAGCCTCTTACCAGCCAACGTCCTGACTTTC. It codes for CASSLLPANVLTF.

This clonotype was seen a handful of times. This could be a read error, since a much larger clone is one nucleotide away. The rearrangement joins TRBV30 to TRBJ2-1; D uncertain. CDR3 length: 12 residues. Germline V lookup: CDR1 GTSNPN, CDR2 SVGIG (reference sequence). The CDR3 loop reads CARSSSYNEQFF. As DNA, the CDR3 is TGTGCCCGGAGCTCATCCTACAATGAGCAGTTCTTC.

This clonotype was seen a few times. The V call is TRBV6-4, the J call TRBJ2-3; unclear D gene. V was cut by 5 bases and J by 3 bases, with 9 bases left in between. Per germline, CDR1 MRHNA and CDR2 SNTAGT. CDR3 length equals 13 residues. The DNA of the CDR3 is TGTGCCAGCAGTAAAGAAGATACAGATACGCAGTATTTT. As protein: CASSKEDTDTQYF.